This TCR beta chain was obtained from a study of OX40 agonist ivuxolimab in advanced cancers. Trimming cost V 4 bases and J 5 bases; bases outside gene matches: 7. This CDR3 region has 14 residues. Germline CDR1 is SGHTA and CDR2 is FQGNSA. Using immunoSEQ multiplex PCR, the repertoire was profiled, and TCRdb retains in-frame clones only, with some absent. The table includes 61,000 or so clones, about 88% detected once. The TCR was taken from an adult with an advanced solid tumor such as melanoma, head and neck, liver or kidney cancer. This sequence joins TRBV7-2 and TRBJ1-1; 7 bases map to TRBD1. The source was CD4+ or CD8+ T cells sorted from blood, collected in a trial of the OX40 agonist ivuxolimab. The CDR3 here is CASSSSGGLTEAFF. The DNA of the CDR3 is TGTGCCAGCAGCTCCTCAGGGGGTCTTACTGAAGCTTTCTTT. Together with reference TRBV7-2 and TRBJ1-1, the CDR3 gives the full variable domain: GAGVSQSPSNKVTEKGKDVELRCDPISGHTALYWYRQSLGQGLEFLIYFQGNSAPDKSGLPSDRFSAERTGGSVSTLTIQRTQQEDSAVYLCASSSSGGLTEAFFGQGTRLTVV.